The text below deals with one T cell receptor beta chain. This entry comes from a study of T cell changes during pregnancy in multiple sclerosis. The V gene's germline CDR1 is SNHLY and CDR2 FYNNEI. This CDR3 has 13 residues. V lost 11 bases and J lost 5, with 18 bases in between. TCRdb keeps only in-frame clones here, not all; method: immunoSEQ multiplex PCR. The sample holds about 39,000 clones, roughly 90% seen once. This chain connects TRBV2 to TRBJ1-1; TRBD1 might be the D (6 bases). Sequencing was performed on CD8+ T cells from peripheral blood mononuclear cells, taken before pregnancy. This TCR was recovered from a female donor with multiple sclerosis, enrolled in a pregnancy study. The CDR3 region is CAPIQGRRTEAFF. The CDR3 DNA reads TGTGCCCCCATCCAGGGGCGGCGGACTGAAGCTTTCTTT.